The clone carrying this T cell receptor (beta chain) counts as medium-sized. Its specificity is unknown. V shed 3 bases and J 3 bases; nucleotides not matched to a gene: 2. Germline V lookup: CDR1 SQVTM, CDR2 ANQGSEA. The CDR3 consists of 14 residues. Time point defined: blood at routine non-recurrence follow-up after resection. Sequencing covered unsorted whole RNA taken from tumor, nontumor lung or frozen PBMC. This sample was included in a study of spatial heterogeneity in lung cancer. Study outcomes and limitations: In blood, ubiquitous expanded tumor TCRs appeared more at resection than follow-up.

TCRdb re-analysed the 5' RACE reads in MiXCR, keeping a single row per CDR3 protein. The sample includes around 120,000 distinct CDR3 sequences, 12% of them seen just once. The receptor was isolated from a male donor with early-stage non-small cell lung cancer. Sequenced here: PBMCs, sampled at follow-up. This sequence joins TRBV29-1 and TRBJ2-3; TRBD1 agrees at 11 bases. The CDR3 sequence: CSVEGQGVTDTQYF. The DNA of the CDR3 is TGCAGCGTTGAGGGACAGGGGGTGACAGATACGCAGTATTTT.